The 8 T cell receptor beta chains below were found in one sample sequenced in a study of radiation and T cells in renal cell carcinoma. Libraries were prepared by immunoSEQ multiplex PCR; TCRdb keeps only in-frame clonotypes and omits some of them. The repertoire holds about 130,000 clones, with around four fifths as singletons. Time point reported: blood 2 weeks post-SBRT. Treatment specified: 15 Gy SBRT to primary tumor, nephrectomy 4 weeks later. The sequencing here drew on blood, taken from a patient whose treatment included radiotherapy and nephrectomy. The receptors originated from an older woman with renal cell carcinoma.

The genes are TRBV30 and TRBJ1-4; 8 nucleotides match TRBD1. V shed 3 bases, J shed 5 bases, and the junction held 5 bases outside the gene matches. From germline, CDR1 is GTSNPN and CDR2 SVGIG (reference sequence). CDR3 size: 14 residues. For the CDR3, the DNA is TGTGCCTGGAGCTACGACAGGGGAAATGAAAAACTGTTTTTT. Its translation is CAWSYDRGNEKLFF.

V gene TRBV28 combines with J gene TRBJ2-7; D is unclear. Germline CDR1 and CDR2: MDHEN and SYDVKM. This CDR3 is built from 11 residues. Trimming removed 4 bases from V and 6 bases from J, with 7 bases in between. CDR3 DNA sequence: TGTGCCAGCAGTTCCGCCTTCGAGCAGTACTTC. Translating it yields CASSSAFEQYF.

The J gene is TRBJ1-5, the V gene TRBV6-5; D is unresolved. Looked up from germline, CDR1 is MNHEY and CDR2 is SVGAGI. The CDR3 length is 13 residues. Trimming left V 6 bases short and J 4 bases short, with 10 bases between. CDR3 protein: CASRATGNQPQHF. As DNA, the CDR3 is TGTGCCAGCAGGGCTACGGGTAATCAGCCCCAGCATTTT.

The chain is built from TRBV5-1 and TRBJ2-1; D is perhaps TRBD2 (5 bases). V lost 2 bases and J 2 bases, leaving 23 bases between the germline ends. Germline V gene data show CDR1 as SGHRS and CDR2 as YFSETQ. This CDR3 has 19 residues. CDR3 in amino acids: CASSLMGPRGPDAYNEQFF. In nucleotides, the CDR3 is TGCGCCAGCAGCTTAATGGGCCCTAGAGGGCCCGATGCCTACAATGAGCAGTTCTTC.

This chain links TRBV30 with TRBJ2-2; 7 bases line up with TRBD1. Germline CDR1 reads GTSNPN; CDR2 reads SVGIG (reference sequence). The CDR3 is 15 amino acids. J was trimmed by 5 bases and V by 0 bases; bases with no gene match: 6. CDR3 in DNA: TGTGCCTGGAGTGTAAATTCAGGGGGTACCGGGGAGCTGTTTTTT. Amino acid sequence: CAWSVNSGGTGELFF.

V gene TRBV2 combines with J gene TRBJ1-5; D is unresolved. The CDR3 totals 11 residues. Trimming cost V 10 bases and J 3 bases, with 7 bases left between them. CDR1 and CDR2 from the germline V gene are SNHLY and FYNNEI. CDR3 in DNA: TGTGCCACCGGGTCCAATCAGCCCCAGCATTTT. Residues: CATGSNQPQHF. Looking up the rest from reference TRBV2 and TRBJ1-5 gives the full variable domain: EPEVTQTPSHQVTQMGQEVILRCVPISNHLYFYWYRQILGQKVEFLVSFYNNEISEKSEIFDDQFSVERPDGSNFTLKIRSTKLEDSAMYFCATGSNQPQHFGDGTRLSIL.

The table lists this clone with a count of one. The gene calls are TRBV2 and TRBJ1-1; no clear D gene. The CDR3 loop spans 11 amino acids. The germline gives CDR1 SNHLY, CDR2 FYNNEI. Trimming stripped 2 bases from V and 7 bases from J, with 5 bases between. The CDR3 region is CASSEYGEAFF. The CDR3, as DNA: TGTGCCAGCAGTGAATACGGTGAAGCTTTCTTT.

Points on this clone: The same CDR3 arises from other DNA sequences in this sample as well. The V call is TRBV19, the J call TRBJ2-5; D gene ambiguous. The CDR3 spans 14 residues. Germline CDR1 is LNHDA and CDR2 is SQIVND (reference sequence). V was cut by 4 bases and J by 1 base, with 10 bases left in between. Here the CDR3 DNA reads TGTGCCAGTAGTAATGGTGGCAGCCAAGAGACCCAGTACTTC. This encodes CASSNGGSQETQYF. The full variable domain, rest sourced from reference TRBV19 and TRBJ2-5, is DGGITQSPKYLFRKEGQNVTLSCEQNLNHDAMYWYRQDPGQGLRLIYYSQIVNDFQKGDIAEGYSVSREKKESFPLTVTSAQKNPTAFYLCASSNGGSQETQYFGPGTRLLVL.